This T cell receptor beta chain was captured in a study of blood T cell repertoires in COVID-19. Study details: There were acute and convalescent COVID-19 samples, and they came from the United States, Italy and Spain. PBMCs, B-cell-depleted T cells, or T cells provided the cDNA or gDNA that made up the material.

Germline CDR1 reads GTSNPN; CDR2 reads SVGIG (reference sequence). The CDR3 contains 13 residues. With 0 bases removed from V and 8 bases from J, the gap between germline ends came to 11 bases. Donors in Cohort 3 who had recovered were those with two negative PCRs, healthcare professional clearance, or resolution of their symptoms. Sequencing used immunoSEQ multiplex PCR; TCRdb keeps in-frame clones, though not all of them. The table has approximately 200,000 clones, around 87% seen once; the top ten hold around 2.4%. Sequences were obtained from PBMCs or T cells enriched from blood (not recorded which). The receptor comes from a woman aged 25 to 39 who had recovered from COVID-19. This chain joins TRBV30 and TRBJ1-3; D ambiguous. CDR3 nucleotides: TGTGCCTGGAGTGTGAGGGTTAGGGACACCATATATTTT. Encoded protein: CAWSVRVRDTIYF. Supplemented by reference TRBV30 and TRBJ1-3, the full variable domain reads SQTIHQWPATLVQPVGSPLSLECTVEGTSNPNLYWYRQAAGRGLQLLFYSVGIGQISSEVPQNLSASRPQDRQFILSSKKLLLSDSGFYLCAWSVRVRDTIYFGEGSWLTVV.